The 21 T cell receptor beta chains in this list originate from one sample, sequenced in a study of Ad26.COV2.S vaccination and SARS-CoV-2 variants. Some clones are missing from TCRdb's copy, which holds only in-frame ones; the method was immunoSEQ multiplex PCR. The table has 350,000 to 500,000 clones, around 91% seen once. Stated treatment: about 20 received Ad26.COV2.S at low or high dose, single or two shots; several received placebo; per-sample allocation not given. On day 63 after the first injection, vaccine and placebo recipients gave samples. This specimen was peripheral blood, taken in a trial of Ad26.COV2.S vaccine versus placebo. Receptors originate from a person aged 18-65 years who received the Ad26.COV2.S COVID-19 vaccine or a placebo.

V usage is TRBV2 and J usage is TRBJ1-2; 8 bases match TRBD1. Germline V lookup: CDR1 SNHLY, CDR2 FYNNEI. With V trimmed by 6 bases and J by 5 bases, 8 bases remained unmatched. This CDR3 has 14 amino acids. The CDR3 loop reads CASSRQGANYGYTF. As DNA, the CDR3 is TGTGCCAGCAGCAGGCAGGGGGCAAATTATGGCTACACCTTC.

The CDR3 loop is CASSEYPGSNSPLHF. The CDR3, as DNA: TGTGCCAGCAGTGAATATCCAGGGAGTAATTCACCCCTCCACTTT. The gene calls are TRBV6-1 and TRBJ1-6; weak D call: TRBD1 (5 bases). The V end lost 2 bases, the J end lost 6 bases, and 11 bases lay between the germline ends. The CDR3 spans 15 residues. CDR1 and CDR2 from the germline V gene are MNHNS and SASEGT.

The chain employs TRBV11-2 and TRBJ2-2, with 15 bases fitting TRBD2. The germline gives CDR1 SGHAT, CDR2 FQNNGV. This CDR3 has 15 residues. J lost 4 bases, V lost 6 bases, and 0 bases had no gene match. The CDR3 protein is CASRGLAGGTGELFF. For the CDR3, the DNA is TGTGCCAGCAGGGGACTAGCGGGAGGCACCGGGGAGCTGTTTTTT.

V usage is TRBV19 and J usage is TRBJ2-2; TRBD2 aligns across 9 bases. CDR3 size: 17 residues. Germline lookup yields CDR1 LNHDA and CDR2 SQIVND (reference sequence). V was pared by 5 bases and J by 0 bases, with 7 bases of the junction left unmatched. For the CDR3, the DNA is TGTGCCAGTAGTCCTCGGACTAGCGCAGCGAACACCGGGGAGCTGTTTTTT. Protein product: CASSPRTSAANTGELFF.

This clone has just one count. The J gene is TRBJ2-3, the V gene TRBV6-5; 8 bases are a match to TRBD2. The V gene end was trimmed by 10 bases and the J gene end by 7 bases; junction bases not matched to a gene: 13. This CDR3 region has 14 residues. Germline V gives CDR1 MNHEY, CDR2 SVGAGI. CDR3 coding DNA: TGTGCCACCGGGACCGGGACTAGGGGAAATACGCAGTATTTT. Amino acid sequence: CATGTGTRGNTQYF.

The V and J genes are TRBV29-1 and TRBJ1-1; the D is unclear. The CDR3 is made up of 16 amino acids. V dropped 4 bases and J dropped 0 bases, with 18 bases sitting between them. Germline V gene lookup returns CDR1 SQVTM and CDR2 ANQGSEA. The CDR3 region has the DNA TGCAGCGTTGTAGGAGGTTGGAACAGCCTGAACACTGAAGCTTTCTTT. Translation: CSVVGGWNSLNTEAFF.

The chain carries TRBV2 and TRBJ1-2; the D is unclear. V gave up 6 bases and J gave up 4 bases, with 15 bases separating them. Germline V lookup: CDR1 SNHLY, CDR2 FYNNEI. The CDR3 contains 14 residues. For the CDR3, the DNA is TGTGCCAGCAGACTAGACCCGGGCGCCTATGGCTACACCTTC. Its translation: CASRLDPGAYGYTF.

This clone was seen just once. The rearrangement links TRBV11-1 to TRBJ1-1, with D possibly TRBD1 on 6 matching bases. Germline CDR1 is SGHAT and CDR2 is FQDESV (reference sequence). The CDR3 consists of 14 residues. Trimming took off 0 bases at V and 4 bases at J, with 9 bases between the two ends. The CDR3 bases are TGTGCCAGCAGCTTAGCACAGGGAGGCACTGAAGCTTTCTTT. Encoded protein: CASSLAQGGTEAFF. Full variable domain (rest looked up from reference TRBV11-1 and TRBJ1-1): EAEVAQSPRYKITEKSQAVAFWCDPISGHATLYWYRQILGQGPELLVQFQDESVVDDSQLPKDRFSAERLKGVDSTLKIQPAELGDSAMYLCASSLAQGGTEAFFGQGTRLTVV.

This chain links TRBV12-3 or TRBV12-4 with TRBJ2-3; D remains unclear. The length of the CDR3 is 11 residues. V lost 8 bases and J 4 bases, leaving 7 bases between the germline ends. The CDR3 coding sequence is TGTGCCAGCCTCGTCGCAGATACGCAGTATTTT. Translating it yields CASLVADTQYF.

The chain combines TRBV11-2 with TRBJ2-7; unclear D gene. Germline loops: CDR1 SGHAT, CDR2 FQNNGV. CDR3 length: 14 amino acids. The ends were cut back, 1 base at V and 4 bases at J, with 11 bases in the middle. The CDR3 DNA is TGTGCCAGCAGCTTAGTTGGCTCCGGATACGAGCAGTACTTC. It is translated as CASSLVGSGYEQYF.

The CDR3 protein is CASSLGYEQYF. Written as DNA, the CDR3 is TGTGCCAGCAGCCTGGGGTACGAGCAGTACTTC. J is TRBJ2-7 and V is TRBV14; unclear D gene. The V gene lost 4 bases and the J gene lost 4 bases, with 5 bases spanning the gap. CDR1 SGHDN and CDR2 FVKESK come from the germline V gene. CDR3 length: 11 residues. The whole variable domain, filled in from reference TRBV14 and TRBJ2-7, reads EAGVTQFPSHSVIEKGQTVTLRCDPISGHDNLYWYRRVMGKEIKFLLHFVKESKQDESGMPNNRFLAERTGGTYSTLKVQPAELEDSGVYFCASSLGYEQYFGPGTRLTVT.

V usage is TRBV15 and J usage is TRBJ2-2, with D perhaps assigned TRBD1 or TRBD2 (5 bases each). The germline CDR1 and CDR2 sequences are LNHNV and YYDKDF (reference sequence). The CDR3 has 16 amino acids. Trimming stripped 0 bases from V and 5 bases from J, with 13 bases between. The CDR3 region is CATSRDAGTGTGELFF. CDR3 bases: TGTGCCACCAGCAGAGATGCCGGGACGGGGACCGGGGAGCTGTTTTTT.

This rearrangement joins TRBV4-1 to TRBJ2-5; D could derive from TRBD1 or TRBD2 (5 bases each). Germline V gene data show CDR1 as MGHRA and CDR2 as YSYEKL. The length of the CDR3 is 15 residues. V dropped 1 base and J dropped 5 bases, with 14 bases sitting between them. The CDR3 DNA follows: TGCGCCAGCAGCCAAGTTACAGGTCAGCGGGAGACCCAGTACTTC. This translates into CASSQVTGQRETQYF.

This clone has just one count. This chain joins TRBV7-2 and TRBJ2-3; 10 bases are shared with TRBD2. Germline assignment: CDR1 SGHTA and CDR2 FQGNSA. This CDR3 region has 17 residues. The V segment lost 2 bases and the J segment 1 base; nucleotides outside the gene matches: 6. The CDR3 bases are TGTGCCAGCAGCTTAAGGCTAGCGGGAGCGGGCACAGATACGCAGTATTTT. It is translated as CASSLRLAGAGTDTQYF.

As DNA, the CDR3 is TGTGCCAGCAGCTTGGCCGGAGGGGCCGGTGAAGCTTTCTTT. Protein product: CASSLAGGAGEAFF. The chain is built from TRBV5-6 and TRBJ1-1, with D perhaps matching TRBD1 (5 bases). Looked up from germline, CDR1 is SGHDT and CDR2 is YYEEEE. The CDR3 has 14 amino acids. The V end was cut by 0 bases, the J end by 7 bases, with 13 bases between.

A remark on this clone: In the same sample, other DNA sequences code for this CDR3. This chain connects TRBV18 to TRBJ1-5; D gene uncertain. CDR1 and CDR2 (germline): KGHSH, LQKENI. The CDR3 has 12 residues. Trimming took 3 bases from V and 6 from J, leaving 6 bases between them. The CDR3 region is CASSPEGQPQHF. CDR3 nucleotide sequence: TGTGCCAGCTCACCTGAAGGTCAGCCCCAGCATTTT.

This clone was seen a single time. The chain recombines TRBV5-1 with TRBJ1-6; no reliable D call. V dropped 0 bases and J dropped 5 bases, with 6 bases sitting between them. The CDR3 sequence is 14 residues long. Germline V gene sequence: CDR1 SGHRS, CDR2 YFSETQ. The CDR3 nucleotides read TGCGCCAGCAGCTTGGACCCGCATAATTCACCCCTCCACTTT. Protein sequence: CASSLDPHNSPLHF.

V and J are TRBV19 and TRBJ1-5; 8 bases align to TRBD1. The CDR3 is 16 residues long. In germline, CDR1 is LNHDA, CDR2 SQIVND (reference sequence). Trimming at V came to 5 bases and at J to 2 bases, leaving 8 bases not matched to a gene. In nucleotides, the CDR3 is TGTGCCAGTAGTTTCGCAGGCAGGGGGCGCAATCAGCCCCAGCATTTT. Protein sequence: CASSFAGRGRNQPQHF.

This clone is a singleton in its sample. In nucleotides, the CDR3 is TGTGCCAGCAGCTTAGCGGGAGGGCGTGGGGCGGATACGCAGTATTTT. Its translation is CASSLAGGRGADTQYF. This sequence joins TRBV7-6 and TRBJ2-3, with TRBD2 matching 7 bases. V dropped 0 bases and J dropped 6; count of bases not matched to a gene: 9. There are 16 residues in the CDR3. The germline V gene encodes CDR1 SGHVS and CDR2 FNYEAQ.

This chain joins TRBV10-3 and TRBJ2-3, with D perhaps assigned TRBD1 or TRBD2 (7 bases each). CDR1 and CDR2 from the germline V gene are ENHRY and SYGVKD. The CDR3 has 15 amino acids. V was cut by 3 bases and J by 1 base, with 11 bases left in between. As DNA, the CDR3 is TGTGCCATCAGTGAAGGGAGGGGGCGCACAGATACGCAGTATTTT. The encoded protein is CAISEGRGRTDTQYF.

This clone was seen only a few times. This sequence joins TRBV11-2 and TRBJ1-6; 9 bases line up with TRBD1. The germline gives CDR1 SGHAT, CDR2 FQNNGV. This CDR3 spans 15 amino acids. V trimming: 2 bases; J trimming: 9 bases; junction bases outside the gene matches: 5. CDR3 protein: CASSLRGTGTSPLHF. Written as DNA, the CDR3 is TGTGCCAGCAGCTTACGCGGGACAGGGACTTCACCCCTCCACTTT.